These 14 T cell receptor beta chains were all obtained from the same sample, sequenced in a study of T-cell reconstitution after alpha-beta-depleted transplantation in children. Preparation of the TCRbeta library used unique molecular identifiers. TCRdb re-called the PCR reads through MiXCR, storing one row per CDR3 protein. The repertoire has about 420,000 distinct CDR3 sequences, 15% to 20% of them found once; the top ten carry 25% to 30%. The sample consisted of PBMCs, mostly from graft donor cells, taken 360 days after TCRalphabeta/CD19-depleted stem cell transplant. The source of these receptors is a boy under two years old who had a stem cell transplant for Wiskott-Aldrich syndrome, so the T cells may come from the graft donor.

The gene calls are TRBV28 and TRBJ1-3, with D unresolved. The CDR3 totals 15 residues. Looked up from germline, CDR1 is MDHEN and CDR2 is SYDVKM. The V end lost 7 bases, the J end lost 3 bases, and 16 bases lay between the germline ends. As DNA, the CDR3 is TGTGCCAGCATCCGTGACAACACTTTTGGAAACACCATATATTTT. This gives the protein CASIRDNTFGNTIYF.

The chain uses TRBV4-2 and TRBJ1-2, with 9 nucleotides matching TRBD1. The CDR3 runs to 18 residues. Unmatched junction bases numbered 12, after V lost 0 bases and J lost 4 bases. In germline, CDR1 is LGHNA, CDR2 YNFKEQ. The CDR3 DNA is TGTGCCAGCAGCCAAGATTTTTCCACAGGGGGCGAACGCTATGGCTACACCTTC. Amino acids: CASSQDFSTGGERYGYTF.

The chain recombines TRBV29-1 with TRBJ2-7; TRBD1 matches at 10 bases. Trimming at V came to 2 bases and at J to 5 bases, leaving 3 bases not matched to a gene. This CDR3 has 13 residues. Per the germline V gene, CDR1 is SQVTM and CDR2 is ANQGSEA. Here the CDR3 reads CSVERGQGNEQYF. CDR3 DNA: TGCAGCGTTGAACGGGGACAGGGGAACGAGCAGTACTTC.

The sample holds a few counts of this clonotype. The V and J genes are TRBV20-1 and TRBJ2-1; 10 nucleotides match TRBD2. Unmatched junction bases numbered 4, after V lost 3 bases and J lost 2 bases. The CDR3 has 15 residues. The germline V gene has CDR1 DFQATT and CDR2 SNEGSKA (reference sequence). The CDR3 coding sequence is TGCAGTGCTAGTCCCACTAGCGGGACCTACAATGAGCAGTTCTTC. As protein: CSASPTSGTYNEQFF.

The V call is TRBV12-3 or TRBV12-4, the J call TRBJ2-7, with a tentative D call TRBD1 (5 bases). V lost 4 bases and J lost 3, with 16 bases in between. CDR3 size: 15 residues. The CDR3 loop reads CASSSDSVRYYEQYF. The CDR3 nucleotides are TGTGCCAGCAGTTCAGACAGTGTCAGATACTACGAGCAGTACTTC.

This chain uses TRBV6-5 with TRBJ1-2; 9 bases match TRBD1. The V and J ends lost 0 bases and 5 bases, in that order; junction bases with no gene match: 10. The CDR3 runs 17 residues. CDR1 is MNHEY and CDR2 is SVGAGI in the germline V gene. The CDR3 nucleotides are TGTGCCAGCAGTTACTCCGGACAGGGGCGGTGGCGATATGGCTACACCTTC. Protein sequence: CASSYSGQGRWRYGYTF.

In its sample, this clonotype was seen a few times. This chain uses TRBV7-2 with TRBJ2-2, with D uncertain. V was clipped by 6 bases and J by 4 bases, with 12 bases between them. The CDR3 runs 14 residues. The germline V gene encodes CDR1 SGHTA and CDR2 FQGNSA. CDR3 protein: CASRIRLATGELFF. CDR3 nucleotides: TGTGCCAGCAGAATACGGTTAGCCACCGGGGAGCTGTTTTTT.

The CDR3 sequence is CAISEGGGASTDTQYF. DNA for the CDR3: TGTGCCATCAGTGAGGGCGGGGGGGCCTCCACAGATACGCAGTATTTT. The chain links TRBV10-3 to TRBJ2-3; the match to TRBD2 covers 9 bases. The CDR3 is 16 amino acids. The germline V gene has CDR1 ENHRY and CDR2 SYGVKD. V trimming: 2 bases; J trimming: 2 bases; junction bases outside the gene matches: 5.

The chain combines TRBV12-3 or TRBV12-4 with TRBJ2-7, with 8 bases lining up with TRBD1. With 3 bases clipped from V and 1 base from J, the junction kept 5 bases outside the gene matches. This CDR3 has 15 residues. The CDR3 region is CASSLTGVNSYEQYF. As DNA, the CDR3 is TGTGCCAGCAGTTTGACAGGGGTTAATTCCTACGAGCAGTACTTC.

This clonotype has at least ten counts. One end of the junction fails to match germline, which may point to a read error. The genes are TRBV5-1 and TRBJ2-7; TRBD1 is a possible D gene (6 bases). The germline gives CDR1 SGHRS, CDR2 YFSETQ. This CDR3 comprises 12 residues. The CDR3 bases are TGTGCCAGCAGCTTACAGGGCTACGAGCAGTACTTC. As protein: CASSLQGYEQYF.

The CDR3 reads CASSSDVASGLRRSGANVLTF. As DNA, the CDR3 is TGTGCCAGCAGTTCAGACGTGGCTAGCGGTCTCCGACGCTCTGGGGCCAACGTCCTGACTTTC. The gene calls are TRBV12-3 or TRBV12-4 and TRBJ2-6, with TRBD2 identical over 7 bases. The CDR3 is made up of 21 amino acids. The trim removed 4 bases at V and 0 bases at J, leaving 18 bases unmatched.

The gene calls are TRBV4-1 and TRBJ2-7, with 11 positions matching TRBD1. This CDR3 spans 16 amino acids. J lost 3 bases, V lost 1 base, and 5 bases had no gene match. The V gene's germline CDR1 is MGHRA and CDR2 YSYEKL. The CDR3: CASSQVGQGAGYEQYF. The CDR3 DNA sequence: TGCGCCAGCAGCCAAGTTGGACAGGGGGCAGGCTACGAGCAGTACTTC.

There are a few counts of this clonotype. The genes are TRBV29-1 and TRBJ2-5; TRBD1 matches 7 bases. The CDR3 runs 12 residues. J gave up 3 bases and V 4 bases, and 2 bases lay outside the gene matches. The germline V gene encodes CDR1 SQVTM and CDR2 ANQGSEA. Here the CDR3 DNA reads TGCAGCGTTGTAGGGACAGAAGAGACCCAGTACTTC. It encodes CSVVGTEETQYF.

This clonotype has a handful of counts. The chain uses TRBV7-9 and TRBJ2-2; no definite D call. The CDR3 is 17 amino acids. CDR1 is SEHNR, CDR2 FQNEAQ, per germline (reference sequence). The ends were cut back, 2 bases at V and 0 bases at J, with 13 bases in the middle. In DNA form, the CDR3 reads TGTGCCAGCAGCTTAATACAGCGAGACCCGAACACCGGGGAGCTGTTTTTT. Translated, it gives CASSLIQRDPNTGELFF.